One and the same sample provided the 5 T cell receptor beta chains below, sequenced in a study of CD8+ T cells in alopecia areata. Treatment here: oral pan-JAK inhibitor, 5-10 mg twice daily. The sequencing template was cDNA reverse transcribed from extracted RNA. Profiling relied on immunoSEQ multiplex PCR, and the TCRdb table lists in-frame clones only, not all of them. There are 130,000 to 150,000 clones in the sample; 82% occur only once, and 20% to 25% lies in the top ten. Sample: CD8+ T cells sorted from blood, taken at week 4, from a patient treated with tofacitinib. These receptors all come from a human donor with alopecia areata.

The CDR3 spells CASSPISGGPGDTQYF. CDR3 DNA sequence: TGTGCCAGCAGCCCTATCTCGGGGGGGCCAGGAGATACGCAGTATTTT. J is TRBJ2-3 and V is TRBV7-2; 8 bases align to TRBD2. Trimming removed 5 bases from V and 5 bases from J; junction bases left unmatched: 12. The V gene's germline CDR1 is SGHTA and CDR2 FQGNSA. The CDR3 is made up of 16 amino acids.

The chain uses TRBV19 and TRBJ2-1, with D maybe TRBD1 (5 bases). Germline loops: CDR1 LNHDA, CDR2 SQIVND (reference sequence). Trimming pared 5 bases from V and 8 bases from J, leaving 16 bases between. CDR3 size: 14 residues. The CDR3 loop is CASSFRALGHEQFF. In DNA form, the CDR3 reads TGTGCCAGTAGTTTCAGGGCTCTCGGGCATGAGCAGTTCTTC.

The chain links TRBV30 to TRBJ1-1, with unresolved D. The CDR3 is made up of 13 amino acids. V was pared by 1 base and J by 5 bases, with 11 bases between. The germline CDR1 and CDR2 sequences are GTSNPN and SVGIG (reference sequence). CDR3 amino acids: CAWSAGVRTEAFF. The CDR3 region has the DNA TGTGCCTGGAGTGCTGGGGTAAGGACTGAAGCTTTCTTT. The full variable domain, with the rest looked up from reference TRBV30 and TRBJ1-1, is SQTIHQWPATLVQPVGSPLSLECTVEGTSNPNLYWYRQAAGRGLQLLFYSVGIGQISSEVPQNLSASRPQDRQFILSSKKLLLSDSGFYLCAWSAGVRTEAFFGQGTRLTVV.

The V gene is TRBV29-1, the J gene TRBJ2-3, with 8 bases identical to TRBD2. The CDR3 length is 14 residues. The germline CDR1 and CDR2 sequences are SQVTM and ANQGSEA. With V trimmed by 7 bases and J by 5 bases, 11 bases remained unmatched. For the CDR3, the DNA is TGCAGCGCAGCCGGTCGGGAGGGAGGAGATACGCAGTATTTT. Translated, it gives CSAAGREGGDTQYF.

J is TRBJ2-4 and V is TRBV5-1, with 12 bases matching TRBD1. Germline V gene sequence: CDR1 SGHRS, CDR2 YFSETQ. The length of the CDR3 is 16 residues. Trimming removed 4 bases from V and 2 bases from J; junction bases left unmatched: 4. The CDR3 bases are TGCGCCAGCAGCCAAGGGACAGGGGGCACCAAAAACATTCAGTACTTC. As protein: CASSQGTGGTKNIQYF.